This TCR beta chain derives from a study of identical twins. The study's findings and limits: Cord blood's abundant beta clonotypes had fewer insertions, unlike memory repertoires. Because invariant MAIT and iNKT cells could be present, zero-insertion analyses could be partly confounded. In beta out-of-frame sequences, the excess sharing between twins was weaker.

The donors were all healthy and Caucasian. Via MiXCR, TCRdb re-called the 5' RACE reads, giving one row per CDR3 protein. The sample lists around 1.7 million distinct CDR3 sequences, around a third occurring once. CDR3 length: 15 residues. The V gene's germline CDR1 is SGHRS and CDR2 YFSETQ. Trimming removed 5 bases at V and 0 bases at J, with 14 bases between. With respect to this clonotype: Its matching antigen is unknown.

The chain couples TRBV5-1 to TRBJ1-1; TRBD1 is a possible D gene (6 bases). The sequence derives from a newborn girl in good health. Sequenced sample: cord blood. In nucleotides, the CDR3 is TGCGCCAGCAGTACGAGGGGGGGTTTGAACACTGAAGCTTTCTTT. Its protein is CASSTRGGLNTEAFF.